Following are 32 T cell receptor beta chains from one sample sequenced in a study of blood T cells in healthy people across ages. A J-beta primer mix and a sample-barcoded 5' primer were used in a second PCR of roughly 7 to 12 cycles. One entry per CDR3 protein, called by TCRdb with MiXCR from the 5' RACE reads. The sample has fewer than 600,000 distinct CDR3 sequences; approximately 26% are singletons. The same specimen was also included in a second study, on T cells of mothers and their children.

The sequenced sample consisted of blood. These receptors all stem from a boy between 2 and 10 years old in good health.

This clonotype was seen only a few times. The chain combines TRBV29-1 with TRBJ2-5; TRBD1 or TRBD2 may be the D gene (5 bases each). The CDR3 is made up of 14 amino acids. The V gene's germline CDR1 is SQVTM and CDR2 ANQGSEA. V lost 0 bases, J lost 5 bases, and 13 bases lay in between. This chain's CDR3 is CSVEDPGGWETQYF. CDR3 DNA sequence: TGCAGCGTTGAAGATCCTGGGGGTTGGGAGACCCAGTACTTC.

This chain links TRBV4-1 with TRBJ2-2, with D unresolved. Per germline, CDR1 MGHRA and CDR2 YSYEKL. V gave up 0 bases and J gave up 4 bases, with 9 bases separating them. This CDR3 region has 15 residues. CDR3 sequence: CASSQEIFFTGELFF. The DNA of the CDR3 is TGCGCCAGCAGCCAAGAAATCTTCTTCACCGGGGAGCTGTTTTTT.

This rearrangement joins TRBV5-1 to TRBJ2-5, with 7 bases lining up with TRBD2. The CDR3 is 15 residues long. V shed 1 base, J shed 1 base, and the junction held 4 bases outside the gene matches. Germline V gene data show CDR1 as SGHRS and CDR2 as YFSETQ. The CDR3 protein is CASSLTRGIQETQYF. The CDR3 nucleotides read TGCGCCAGCAGCTTGACGCGGGGGATCCAAGAGACCCAGTACTTC.

CDR3 amino acids: CASGLPPDLMNTEAFF. Written as DNA, the CDR3 is TGTGCTAGTGGTTTGCCCCCGGACCTCATGAACACTGAAGCTTTCTTT. The genes are TRBV12-5 and TRBJ1-1, with D uncertain. The V gene's germline CDR1 is LGHNT and CDR2 FRNRAP. This CDR3 has 16 amino acids. Trimming took 2 bases from V and 0 from J, leaving 13 bases between them.

Only a few counts were recorded for this clonotype. The chain links TRBV6-4 to TRBJ2-3; 11 bases fit TRBD2. V was clipped by 4 bases and J by 2 bases; unmatched bases: 2. CDR1 and CDR2 from the germline V gene are MRHNA and SNTAGT. The CDR3 contains 15 residues. CDR3 sequence (DNA): TGTGCCAGCAGTGTGACTAGCGGGACCACAGATACGCAGTATTTT. Translation: CASSVTSGTTDTQYF.

This clonotype was found a few times. J is TRBJ2-5 and V is TRBV7-8; D ambiguous. V lost 7 bases, J lost 1 base, and 16 bases lay in between. This CDR3 spans 15 amino acids. Germline lookup yields CDR1 SGHVS and CDR2 FQNEAQ. The CDR3 coding sequence is TGTGCCAGCAAACCCTCAGACACTCTCCAAGAGACCCAGTACTTC. Residues: CASKPSDTLQETQYF.

The V call is TRBV29-1, the J call TRBJ1-3, with 8 bases that match TRBD1. CDR1 is SQVTM, CDR2 ANQGSEA, per germline. The V gene end was trimmed by 6 bases and the J gene end by 2 bases; junction bases not matched to a gene: 3. The CDR3 length is 13 residues. As DNA, the CDR3 is TGCAGCGTGCGCAGGGGGCCTGGAAACACCATATATTTT. It codes for CSVRRGPGNTIYF. Supplemented by reference TRBV29-1 and TRBJ1-3, the full variable domain reads SAVISQKPSRDICQRGTSLTIQCQVDSQVTMMFWYRQQPGQSLTLIATANQGSEATYESGFVIDKFPISRPNLTFSTLTVSNMSPEDSSIYLCSVRRGPGNTIYFGEGSWLTVV.

This clonotype was seen just once. The chain couples TRBV5-1 to TRBJ2-7, with D perhaps matching TRBD1 (6 bases). The CDR3 has 15 residues. The V end was cut by 4 bases, the J end by 2 bases, with 16 bases between. Germline V CDR1 and CDR2: SGHRS, YFSETQ. CDR3 amino acids: CASSPRGPSTYEQYF. DNA for the CDR3: TGCGCCAGCAGCCCCAGGGGTCCCTCTACCTACGAGCAGTACTTC. The entire variable domain, with the rest obtained from reference TRBV5-1 and TRBJ2-7, is as follows: KAGVTQTPRYLIKTRGQQVTLSCSPISGHRSVSWYQQTPGQGLQFLFEYFSETQRNKGNFPGRFSGRQFSNSRSEMNVSTLELGDSALYLCASSPRGPSTYEQYFGPGTRLTVT.

This clonotype was seen a handful of times. The V call is TRBV19, the J call TRBJ2-7; D call uncertain. Germline values: CDR1 LNHDA, CDR2 SQIVND (reference sequence). Trimming left V 3 bases short and J 0 bases short, with 12 bases between. The CDR3 contains 15 residues. The CDR3: CASSMTFPPSYEQYF. The CDR3 nucleotides are TGTGCCAGTAGTATGACATTTCCCCCCTCCTACGAGCAGTACTTC.

A single count supports this clonotype. This sequence joins TRBV12-3 or TRBV12-4 and TRBJ2-4; D ambiguous. V lost 5 bases, J lost 0 bases, and 11 bases lay in between. This CDR3 is built from 15 residues. This CDR3 is CASSAQLLAKNIQYF. The CDR3 nucleotides are TGTGCCAGCAGTGCCCAGCTGCTAGCCAAAAACATTCAGTACTTC.

As regards this clonotype: At one of its ends the junction is not consistent with the germline gene, which may arise from a read error. The chain carries TRBV7-9 and TRBJ1-4, with 10 bases fitting TRBD1. The CDR3 consists of 16 residues. Per germline, CDR1 SEHNR and CDR2 FQNEAQ (reference sequence). Here the CDR3 reads CASSARTGGPNEKLVF. CDR3 nucleotide sequence: TGTGCCAGTAGCGCCCGGACAGGGGGTCCTAATGAAAAACTGGTTTTT.

This chain uses TRBV5-1 with TRBJ2-7; 10 bases are shared with TRBD2. Unmatched junction bases numbered 17, after V lost 4 bases and J lost 1 base. This CDR3 contains 19 residues. From germline, CDR1 is SGHRS and CDR2 YFSETQ. The DNA of the CDR3 is TGCGCCAGCAGCGAGGACGTAGTAGCGGGAGGTGTTGGGTCCTACGAGCAGTACTTC. Translation gives CASSEDVVAGGVGSYEQYF. The full variable domain, rest sourced from reference TRBV5-1 and TRBJ2-7, is KAGVTQTPRYLIKTRGQQVTLSCSPISGHRSVSWYQQTPGQGLQFLFEYFSETQRNKGNFPGRFSGRQFSNSRSEMNVSTLELGDSALYLCASSEDVVAGGVGSYEQYFGPGTRLTVT.

In its sample, this clonotype was seen a few times. The V call is TRBV16, the J call TRBJ1-5, with D perhaps TRBD1 (6 bases). The CDR3 is made up of 17 amino acids. With 2 bases removed from V and 6 bases from J, the gap between germline ends came to 20 bases. The germline V gene has CDR1 KGHSY and CDR2 FQNENV. CDR3 loop: CASSQNPNRVGGQPQHF. The CDR3 DNA follows: TGTGCCAGCAGCCAAAACCCTAACAGGGTTGGGGGTCAGCCCCAGCATTTT.

In its sample, this clonotype was seen once. The chain uses TRBV29-1 and TRBJ2-5; D gene unclear. TRBJ2-7 matches the DNA end more closely, so the J call is doubtful. This CDR3 region has 14 residues. Germline lookup yields CDR1 SQVTM and CDR2 ANQGSEA. In DNA, the CDR3 is TGCAGCGTTGATCCGGATGGTGCCACCTACGAGCAGTACTTC. Protein product: CSVDPDGATYEQYF.

This chain links TRBV11-3 with TRBJ2-5; D remains unclear. Germline V CDR1 and CDR2: SGHNT, YENEEA. The CDR3 spans 14 residues. The germline V and J ends were trimmed by 1 base and 0 bases, with 6 bases remaining between them. CDR3 in DNA: TGTGCCAGCAGCTTAGCGGTCCACCAAGAGACCCAGTACTTC. Protein: CASSLAVHQETQYF.

CDR3 coding DNA: TGTGCCAGCAGTCAAATACAGGGAGGAGAGAATGGCTACACCTTC. Translated, it gives CASSQIQGGENGYTF. This chain links TRBV12-3 or TRBV12-4 with TRBJ1-2; maybe TRBD1 (6 bases). The CDR3 spans 15 residues. Trimming pared 5 bases from V and 6 bases from J, leaving 19 bases between.

This chain joins TRBV5-1 and TRBJ2-3; D perhaps matches TRBD2 (7 bases). Trimming left V 2 bases short and J 2 bases short, with 12 bases between. The CDR3 runs to 15 residues. Germline CDR1 and CDR2: SGHRS and YFSETQ. This CDR3 is CASSFGGANTDTQYF. The CDR3 bases are TGCGCCAGCAGCTTTGGGGGGGCCAACACAGATACGCAGTATTTT.

V and J are TRBV20-1 and TRBJ2-3; 10 bases map to TRBD2. After removal of 3 bases from V and 5 bases from J, the junction contained 8 bases not matched to a gene. The germline gives CDR1 DFQATT, CDR2 SNEGSKA (reference sequence). The CDR3 extends over 15 amino acids. The CDR3 sequence is CSASPGLARLDTQYF. DNA for the CDR3: TGCAGTGCTAGTCCGGGACTAGCGAGGTTAGATACGCAGTATTTT.

This clonotype was counted a few times. An end of the junction does not agree with germline; a read error may underlie this. The chain recombines TRBV12-3 or TRBV12-4 with TRBJ2-5; 8 bases are shared with TRBD2. The CDR3 length is 15 residues. CDR3 in DNA: TGTGTCAGCAGTCTTCTTATAGCGGGGCAAGAGACCCAGTACTTC. This gives the protein CVSSLLIAGQETQYF.

The chain employs TRBV6-6 and TRBJ2-1; D is unresolved. Per germline, CDR1 MNHNY and CDR2 SVGAGI (reference sequence). The CDR3 runs 12 residues. The V and J ends lost 2 bases and 8 bases respectively, with 7 bases between them. CDR3 protein: CASSYVGDEQFF. As DNA, the CDR3 is TGTGCCAGCAGTTACGTGGGCGATGAGCAGTTCTTC.

The CDR3 region has the DNA TGCAGCGTTGCCGGGACAGCCTATTATGGCTACACCTTC. This codes for CSVAGTAYYGYTF. The J gene is TRBJ1-2, the V gene TRBV29-1; TRBD1 matches 7 bases. J was trimmed by 5 bases and V by 4 bases; bases with no gene match: 7. The V gene's germline CDR1 is SQVTM and CDR2 ANQGSEA. The CDR3 totals 13 residues.

This chain connects TRBV20-1 to TRBJ2-2, with TRBD1 as a possible D gene (5 bases). CDR1 and CDR2 from the germline V gene are DFQATT and SNEGSKA (reference sequence). Trimming cost V 3 bases and J 7 bases, with 21 bases left between them. The CDR3 totals 16 residues. CDR3 protein: CSASSVRGTLNGELFF. The CDR3 region has the DNA TGCAGTGCTAGTTCTGTAAGGGGAACCCTCAACGGGGAGCTGTTTTTT.

This chain links TRBV27 with TRBJ1-5; D is unclear. CDR1 is MNHEY and CDR2 is SMNVEV in the germline V gene (reference sequence). The CDR3 consists of 16 residues. Trimming shortened V by 7 bases and J by 0 bases, and 16 bases separated the two germline ends. DNA for the CDR3: TGTGCCAGCAAGGGCGGCTCTGGATATAGCAATCAGCCCCAGCATTTT. Translation gives CASKGGSGYSNQPQHF.

The chain has TRBV4-3 and TRBJ2-3; D tentatively fits TRBD1 or TRBD2 (5 bases each). The germline V and J ends were trimmed by 1 base and 2 bases, with 10 bases remaining between them. The CDR3 covers 15 residues. CDR1 is LGHNA, CDR2 YSLEER, per germline. CDR3: CASSQARGSTDTQYF. The CDR3 bases are TGCGCCAGCAGCCAAGCTCGGGGCTCCACAGATACGCAGTATTTT.

The chain joins TRBV6-2 or TRBV6-3 to TRBJ2-7; tentatively, D is TRBD1 or TRBD2 (5 bases each). The length of the CDR3 is 14 residues. CDR1 and CDR2 (germline): MNHEY, SVGEGT. V was shortened by 7 bases and J by 2 bases, with 15 bases between the two germline ends. The CDR3 reads CASIRRGSAYEQYF. The CDR3, as DNA: TGTGCCAGCATTCGCCGGGGCTCCGCCTACGAGCAGTACTTC.

This clonotype appeared a single time. The V gene is TRBV27, the J gene TRBJ2-1; perhaps TRBD2 as D (6 bases). This CDR3 contains 17 residues. Germline CDR1 reads MNHEY; CDR2 reads SMNVEV (reference sequence). V was clipped by 2 bases and J by 7 bases, with 21 bases between them. This CDR3 reads CASSLISPGDPRNEQFF. The CDR3 DNA sequence: TGTGCCAGCAGTTTAATCAGTCCGGGGGACCCGCGAAATGAGCAGTTCTTC.

V usage is TRBV6-5 and J usage is TRBJ1-2; perhaps TRBD1 as D (5 bases). Germline V CDR1 and CDR2: MNHEY, SVGAGI. V was trimmed by 4 bases and J by 7 bases, leaving 19 bases between them. The CDR3 consists of 15 residues. The CDR3 DNA reads TGTGCCAGCAGTTCAAGGGACCTCCCCAGGTCTGGCTACACCTTC. Its protein product is CASSSRDLPRSGYTF.

This clonotype was seen only a few times. The chain joins TRBV27 to TRBJ1-6, with a tentative D call TRBD1 (5 bases). Germline CDR1 reads MNHEY; CDR2 reads SMNVEV (reference sequence). The CDR3 is 17 amino acids. V was trimmed by 2 bases and J by 4 bases, leaving 15 bases between them. The CDR3 loop reads CASSLGSGNLYNSPLHF. CDR3 in DNA: TGTGCCAGCAGTTTAGGATCAGGGAACCTATATAATTCACCCCTCCACTTT.

This rearrangement joins TRBV5-1 to TRBJ2-7; 7 nucleotides match TRBD1. There are 16 residues in the CDR3. The ends lost 3 bases at V and 2 bases at J; junction bases unmatched: 11. Germline lookup yields CDR1 SGHRS and CDR2 YFSETQ. The CDR3 DNA reads TGCGCCAGCAGCTCCTACGACAGGGATGCACCCTACGAGCAGTACTTC. As protein: CASSSYDRDAPYEQYF. The full variable domain, rest sourced from reference TRBV5-1 and TRBJ2-7, is KAGVTQTPRYLIKTRGQQVTLSCSPISGHRSVSWYQQTPGQGLQFLFEYFSETQRNKGNFPGRFSGRQFSNSRSEMNVSTLELGDSALYLCASSSYDRDAPYEQYFGPGTRLTVT.

This clonotype turned up a few times. This chain joins TRBV10-3 and TRBJ2-1, with no clear D. The J call may be incorrect, as the DNA end agrees better with TRBJ2-7. The CDR3 has 13 amino acids. Germline CDR1 and CDR2: ENHRY and SYGVKD. The CDR3 loop is CAISGSSGYEQYF. CDR3 sequence (DNA): TGTGCCATCAGTGGTTCCAGTGGCTACGAGCAGTACTTC.

The chain recombines TRBV29-1 with TRBJ2-2; D is perhaps TRBD2 (6 bases). The CDR3 covers 16 residues. Trimming removed 3 bases at V and 4 bases at J, with 18 bases between. The V gene's germline CDR1 is SQVTM and CDR2 ANQGSEA. The CDR3 loop reads CSVDGGFGQRTGELFF. CDR3 DNA: TGCAGCGTTGACGGAGGGTTTGGGCAACGCACCGGGGAGCTGTTTTTT.

Remarks on this clonotype: An end of the junction differs from the germline gene, which may be a read error. The V gene is TRBV20-1, the J gene TRBJ2-2, with 9 bases aligning to TRBD2. Germline loops: CDR1 DFQATT, CDR2 SNEGSKA (reference sequence). The CDR3 spans 16 residues. CDR3 nucleotide sequence: TGCAGTACTAGAGAGGGTCAGCGGGGGGACACCGGGGAGCTGTTTTTT. Protein: CSTREGQRGDTGELFF.